The sequence of this T cell receptor beta chain was determined in a study of beta chain features in type 1 diabetes. Findings of the study overall: Patients with Type 1 diabetes showed moderately but significantly shorter TCRB CDR3s in all four CD4+ subsets.

V was cut by 0 bases and J by 3 bases, with 10 bases left in between. This CDR3 has 14 residues. Germline V gene lookup returns CDR1 SGHRS and CDR2 YFSETQ. Remarks on this clone: Its target is not known.

As every portion of the isolated RNA was reverse transcribed, the sequencing read expressed TCRB transcripts. Data came from immunoSEQ multiplex PCR; TCRdb stores just in-frame clones and leaves some out. Of around 260,000 clones listed, around 22% are singletons. The TCR sequence derives from a woman in her twenties or thirties with type 1 diabetes. Specimen: naive CD4+ T cells from blood. The chain combines TRBV5-1 with TRBJ2-7; possible D gene TRBD1, 6 bases. CDR3 amino acids: CASSLGGPRYEQYF. Here the CDR3 DNA reads TGCGCCAGCAGCTTGGGGGGGCCCCGCTACGAGCAGTACTTC. The full variable domain, its missing parts supplied by reference TRBV5-1 and TRBJ2-7, is KAGVTQTPRYLIKTRGQQVTLSCSPISGHRSVSWYQQTPGQGLQFLFEYFSETQRNKGNFPGRFSGRQFSNSRSEMNVSTLELGDSALYLCASSLGGPRYEQYFGPGTRLTVT.